The 24 T cell receptor beta chains below come from one sample, sequenced in a study of blood T cell repertoires in COVID-19. The protocol was immunoSEQ multiplex PCR, while the TCRdb copy is restricted to in-frame clones and leaves out a portion. Counted here are about 440,000 clones, more than 70% occurring once; the ten biggest clones make up 10% to 15%. The sequencing input was peripheral blood. Every receptor here comes from a woman between 50 and 59 years old with COVID-19, enrolled during active disease.

V is TRBV28 and J is TRBJ1-4, with D unclear. The CDR3 has 12 residues. V dropped 7 bases and J dropped 8 bases, with 11 bases sitting between them. Germline V lookup: CDR1 MDHEN, CDR2 SYDVKM. The CDR3 coding sequence is TGTGCCAGCACCACCGGTCGGGAAAAACTGTTTTTT. It specifies CASTTGREKLFF.

Turning to this clone: One end of the junction is discordant with germline, which a read error may explain. V usage is TRBV19 and J usage is TRBJ2-7; 8 nucleotides line up with TRBD1. The germline V gene encodes CDR1 LNHDA and CDR2 SQIVND (reference sequence). The CDR3 is 14 amino acids. CDR3 protein: CASSLDRGAYEQYF. CDR3 DNA sequence: TGTGCCAGTAGTCTAGACAGGGGCGCCTACGAGCAGTACTTC.

The CDR3 DNA sequence: TGTGCCAGCAGTTTAAGGGGATCGGCTTTCTTT. Translating gives CASSLRGSAFF. V and J are TRBV28 and TRBJ1-1; D may be TRBD1 (5 bases). This CDR3 region has 11 residues. In germline, CDR1 is MDHEN, CDR2 SYDVKM. Trimming shortened V by 2 bases and J by 11 bases, and 9 bases separated the two germline ends.

The chain has TRBV7-3 and TRBJ2-2; 8 bases align to TRBD1. Germline V gene lookup returns CDR1 SGHTA and CDR2 FQGTGA. The CDR3 totals 15 residues. V trimming: 4 bases; J trimming: 1 base; junction bases outside the gene matches: 2. CDR3 region: CASSYGTGNTGELFF. For the CDR3, the DNA is TGTGCCAGCAGCTACGGGACAGGGAACACCGGGGAGCTGTTTTTT.

This clone has a single count. V usage is TRBV20-1 and J usage is TRBJ1-1; unclear D gene. Trimming shortened V by 3 bases and J by 3 bases, and 14 bases separated the two germline ends. The germline V gene encodes CDR1 DFQATT and CDR2 SNEGSKA (reference sequence). The CDR3 sequence is 14 residues long. CDR3 sequence reads: CSASPSVRYTEAFF. In DNA form, the CDR3 reads TGCAGTGCTAGTCCCTCCGTCCGGTACACTGAAGCTTTCTTT.

This chain connects TRBV18 to TRBJ1-5, with 8 bases lining up with TRBD1. Germline V gives CDR1 KGHSH, CDR2 LQKENI. Trimming cost V 0 bases and J 5 bases; bases outside gene matches: 6. CDR3 length: 16 residues. The CDR3 DNA sequence: TGTGCCAGCTCACCACCTCGCGGGACAGGTGATCAGCCCCAGCATTTT. Its translation is CASSPPRGTGDQPQHF.

The chain couples TRBV7-9 to TRBJ2-3, with D possibly matching TRBD2 (6 bases). The germline V gene encodes CDR1 SEHNR and CDR2 FQNEAQ (reference sequence). Between the trimmed V and J ends, which lost 5 bases and 2 bases, there was a span of 20 bases. This CDR3 comprises 17 residues. The CDR3 nucleotides are TGTGCCAGCAGCCCTCCTATCGGGGGTCCTGACACAGATACGCAGTATTTT. Translation: CASSPPIGGPDTDTQYF.

The gene calls are TRBV29-1 and TRBJ2-3, with D unresolved. CDR1 is SQVTM, CDR2 ANQGSEA, per germline. This CDR3 has 13 amino acids. The V and J ends lost 6 bases and 0 bases respectively, with 10 bases between them. The CDR3 coding sequence is TGCAGCGTGTCCCTTTTTAGCACAGATACGCAGTATTTT. Its protein is CSVSLFSTDTQYF.

The rearrangement joins TRBV12-2 to TRBJ1-2; TRBD1, as called in the table, went unchecked against the DNA. TRBV12-2 counts as a pseudogene. The length of the CDR3 is 14 residues. In DNA, the CDR3 is TGTGCAAGTCGCCCGGGTACAGGGCGGTATGGCTACACCTTC. Its protein product is CASRPGTGRYGYTF.

The chain recombines TRBV30 with TRBJ2-7, with no clear D. This CDR3 contains 16 residues. Between the trimmed V and J ends, which lost 2 bases and 2 bases, there was a span of 19 bases. Germline V lookup: CDR1 GTSNPN, CDR2 SVGIG (reference sequence). The CDR3 DNA reads TGTGCCTGGAGTAACCACCACGAACTTCGTGCCTACGAGCAGTACTTC. Its protein is CAWSNHHELRAYEQYF.

The chain uses TRBV27 and TRBJ2-3; TRBD1 agrees at 7 bases. Germline assignment: CDR1 MNHEY and CDR2 SMNVEV (reference sequence). V trimming: 6 bases; J trimming: 0 bases; junction bases outside the gene matches: 6. CDR3 length equals 15 residues. CDR3 DNA sequence: TGTGCCAGCAGGCCCGGGACAGCCAGCACAGATACGCAGTATTTT. As protein: CASRPGTASTDTQYF.

This clone appeared a single time. The chain joins TRBV6-5 to TRBJ2-7; 7 nucleotides match TRBD1. CDR1 MNHEY and CDR2 SVGAGI come from the germline V gene. V lost 6 bases, J lost 2 bases, and 7 bases stayed unmatched. The CDR3 is 14 residues long. CDR3 sequence reads: CASRSTDRPYEQYF. CDR3 coding DNA: TGTGCCAGCAGGTCCACGGACAGGCCCTACGAGCAGTACTTC.

This chain links TRBV19 with TRBJ2-7; possibly TRBD1 for D (6 bases). CDR1 and CDR2 (germline): LNHDA, SQIVND (reference sequence). CDR3 length: 15 amino acids. V dropped 4 bases and J dropped 3 bases, with 16 bases sitting between them. In DNA, the CDR3 is TGTGCCAGTAGTACCTCCGTGACAGGAGACTACGAGCAGTACTTC. It is translated as CASSTSVTGDYEQYF. The full variable domain, in which reference TRBV19 and TRBJ2-7 provide the parts outside the CDR3, is DGGITQSPKYLFRKEGQNVTLSCEQNLNHDAMYWYRQDPGQGLRLIYYSQIVNDFQKGDIAEGYSVSREKKESFPLTVTSAQKNPTAFYLCASSTSVTGDYEQYFGPGTRLTVT.

V is TRBV2 and J is TRBJ2-7, with D possibly matching TRBD1 (7 bases). CDR1 and CDR2 from the germline V gene are SNHLY and FYNNEI. The CDR3 sequence is 17 residues long. The V end lost 0 bases, the J end lost 3 bases, and 18 bases lay between the germline ends. For the CDR3, the DNA is TGTGCCAGCAGTGAAGCGGGCGGGGACAGTAGGTACTACGAGCAGTACTTC. Protein product: CASSEAGGDSRYYEQYF.

The V call is TRBV5-1, the J call TRBJ2-7, with TRBD2 matching over 9 bases. The V segment lost 4 bases and the J segment 4 bases; nucleotides outside the gene matches: 12. The CDR3 is made up of 16 amino acids. Germline values: CDR1 SGHRS, CDR2 YFSETQ. In DNA form, the CDR3 reads TGCGCCAGCAGCCCGATAGTAGCGGGGGCCTCTTACGAGCAGTACTTC. It is translated as CASSPIVAGASYEQYF.

The CDR3 coding sequence is TGTGCCAGCAGCTGGGCCCCCGTGTACTCTGGAAACACCATATATTTT. Translating gives CASSWAPVYSGNTIYF. The chain recombines TRBV5-8 with TRBJ1-3; D unclear. Per the germline V gene, CDR1 is SGHTS and CDR2 is YDEGEE. V was trimmed by 3 bases and J by 0 bases, leaving 13 bases between them. The length of the CDR3 is 16 residues.

The CDR3 reads CASSLPTGGGGYTF. In nucleotides, the CDR3 is TGTGCCAGCAGCCTCCCAACAGGGGGGGGAGGCTACACCTTC. The J gene is TRBJ1-2, the V gene TRBV5-4, with TRBD1 matching over 8 bases. Trimming at V came to 4 bases and at J to 8 bases, leaving 10 bases not matched to a gene. Per the germline V gene, CDR1 is SGHNT and CDR2 is YYREEE (reference sequence). The CDR3 runs to 14 residues.

The rearrangement uses TRBV6-5 and TRBJ2-3; a weak D match, TRBD2 (6 bases). The CDR3 consists of 14 residues. V lost 6 bases, J lost 2 bases, and 12 bases lay in between. Germline V gene data show CDR1 as MNHEY and CDR2 as SVGAGI. CDR3 nucleotides: TGTGCCAGCAGCCGGGACTTGGACACAGATACGCAGTATTTT. It is translated as CASSRDLDTDTQYF.

This chain connects TRBV5-1 to TRBJ1-2, with D hard to call. Germline CDR1 is SGHRS and CDR2 is YFSETQ. The CDR3 has 13 residues. The germline V and J ends were trimmed by 7 bases and 5 bases, with 15 bases remaining between them. The CDR3 protein is CASSGQKSYGYTF. DNA of the CDR3: TGCGCCAGCTCTGGGCAGAAATCATATGGCTACACCTTC.

The chain links TRBV5-1 to TRBJ2-5; perhaps TRBD1 as D (6 bases). Trimming left V 1 base short and J 5 bases short, with 9 bases between. CDR3 length: 13 residues. Germline loops: CDR1 SGHRS, CDR2 YFSETQ. CDR3 amino acids: CASSLWGRETQYF. DNA for the CDR3: TGCGCCAGCAGCTTGTGGGGGCGGGAGACCCAGTACTTC.

The gene calls are TRBV6-5 and TRBJ1-5, with D maybe TRBD1 (6 bases). In germline, CDR1 is MNHEY, CDR2 SVGAGI. The CDR3 is made up of 13 amino acids. V was trimmed by 5 bases and J by 7 bases, leaving 12 bases between them. The CDR3 bases are TGTGCCAGCAGTCCAGGGGTCGGGCAGCCCCAGCATTTT. The encoded protein is CASSPGVGQPQHF.

This rearrangement joins TRBV28 to TRBJ1-2, with D perhaps matching TRBD1 (6 bases). The V gene lost 5 bases and the J gene lost 3 bases, with 10 bases spanning the gap. The CDR3 contains 13 residues. From germline, CDR1 is MDHEN and CDR2 SYDVKM. The CDR3 region is CASSGDTDYGYTF. CDR3 nucleotide sequence: TGTGCCAGCAGTGGGGACACGGACTATGGCTACACCTTC.

This sequence joins TRBV6-5 and TRBJ1-6, with D perhaps matching TRBD1 (5 bases). The CDR3 loop spans 14 amino acids. The germline V and J ends were trimmed by 7 bases and 6 bases, with 13 bases remaining between them. In germline, CDR1 is MNHEY, CDR2 SVGAGI. CDR3 bases: TGTGCCAGCACCCTTGGGGGGATTAATTCACCCCTCCACTTT. Translating gives CASTLGGINSPLHF.

This chain uses TRBV10-3 with TRBJ2-5, with 13 positions matching TRBD2. J was trimmed by 2 bases and V by 10 bases; bases with no gene match: 4. Germline CDR1 ENHRY, CDR2 SYGVKD. CDR3 length: 14 amino acids. The CDR3 loop is CATRGLAGQETQYF. DNA of the CDR3: TGTGCCACCCGGGGACTAGCGGGACAAGAGACCCAGTACTTC.